This TCR beta chain was recorded in a study of cytomegalovirus exposure and HLA in healthy donors. Findings of the study overall: Across all donors, roughly uniform sequencing depth was an assumption of the presence/absence analyses. The investigators catalogued 150 to 200 TCR beta chains as cytomegalovirus-associated.

Comments on this clone: Its target is unknown.

The PCR contained 60 Vbeta and 13 Jbeta primers. Sequencing was performed with immunoSEQ multiplex PCR; in TCRdb, only in-frame clones are kept and a portion is missing. Of about 150,000 clones in the sample, 80% are singletons; the top ten hold 6% to 7.5%. Sequences were obtained from PBMCs. The receptor was derived from a young man in good health and CMV-seropositive.

CDR3 bases: TGTGCCAGCAGTGTGGGACAGGGGGTTGCGGCCGAGGAGCTGTTTTTT. Translated: CASSVGQGVAAEELFF. The chain carries TRBV6-1 and TRBJ2-2; 11 bases are a match to TRBD1. The V and J ends lost 4 bases and 10 bases, in that order; junction bases with no gene match: 11. CDR1 and CDR2 (germline): MNHNS, SASEGT. CDR3 length: 16 residues.